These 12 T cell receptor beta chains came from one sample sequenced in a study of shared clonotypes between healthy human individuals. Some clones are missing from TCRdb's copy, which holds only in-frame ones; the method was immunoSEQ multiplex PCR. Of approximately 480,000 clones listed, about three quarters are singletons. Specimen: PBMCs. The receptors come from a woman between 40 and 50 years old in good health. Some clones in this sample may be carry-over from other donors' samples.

The CDR3 sequence: CAWSGSGATGELFF. CDR3 nucleotides: TGTGCCTGGAGTGGTAGTGGGGCCACCGGGGAGCTGTTTTTT. The gene calls are TRBV30 and TRBJ2-2, with a possible D match to TRBD1 (5 bases). CDR1 is GTSNPN and CDR2 is SVGIG in the germline V gene (reference sequence). This CDR3 spans 14 amino acids. V lost 1 base and J 4 bases, leaving 10 bases between the germline ends.

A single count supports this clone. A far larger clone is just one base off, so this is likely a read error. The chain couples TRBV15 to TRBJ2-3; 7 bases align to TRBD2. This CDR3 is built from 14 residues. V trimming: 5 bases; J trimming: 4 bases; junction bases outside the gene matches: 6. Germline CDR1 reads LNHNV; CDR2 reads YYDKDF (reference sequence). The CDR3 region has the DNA TGTGCCACCAGCCGTGGGGGAGGGGCAGATACGCAGTATTTT. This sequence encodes CATSRGGGADTQYF.

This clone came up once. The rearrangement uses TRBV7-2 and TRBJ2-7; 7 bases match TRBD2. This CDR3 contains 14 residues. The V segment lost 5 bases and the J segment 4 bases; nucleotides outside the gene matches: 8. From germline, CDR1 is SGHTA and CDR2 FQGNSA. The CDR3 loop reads CASSIIAGSYEQYF. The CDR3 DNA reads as TGTGCCAGCAGCATCATAGCGGGCTCGTACGAGCAGTACTTC.

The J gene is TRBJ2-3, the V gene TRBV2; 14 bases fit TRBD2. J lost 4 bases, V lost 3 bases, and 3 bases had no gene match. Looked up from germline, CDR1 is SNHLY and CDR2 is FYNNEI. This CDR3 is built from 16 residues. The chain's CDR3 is CASSEGLAGAPDTQYF. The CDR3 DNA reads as TGTGCCAGCAGTGAGGGACTAGCGGGAGCCCCAGATACGCAGTATTTT.

The CDR3 sequence: CASSPGTSGRGEQFF. In nucleotides, the CDR3 is TGTGCCAGCAGCCCCGGGACTAGCGGGAGGGGTGAGCAGTTCTTC. This chain joins TRBV7-9 and TRBJ2-1, with 16 bases that match TRBD2. This CDR3 contains 15 residues. J was trimmed by 9 bases and V by 5 bases; bases with no gene match: 4. Looked up from germline, CDR1 is SEHNR and CDR2 is FQNEAQ (reference sequence).

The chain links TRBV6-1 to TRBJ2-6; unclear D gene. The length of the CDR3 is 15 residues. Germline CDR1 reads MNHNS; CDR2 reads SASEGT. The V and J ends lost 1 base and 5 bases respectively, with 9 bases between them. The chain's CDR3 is CASSEEAGWANVLTF. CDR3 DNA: TGTGCCAGCAGTGAAGAGGCAGGCTGGGCCAACGTCCTGACTTTC.

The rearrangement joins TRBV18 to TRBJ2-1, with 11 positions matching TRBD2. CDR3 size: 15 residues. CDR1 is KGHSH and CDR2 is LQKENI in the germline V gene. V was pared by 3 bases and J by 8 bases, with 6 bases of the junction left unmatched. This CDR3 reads CASSPLAGGFDEQFF. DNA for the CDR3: TGTGCCAGCTCACCCCTAGCGGGAGGCTTTGATGAGCAGTTCTTC.

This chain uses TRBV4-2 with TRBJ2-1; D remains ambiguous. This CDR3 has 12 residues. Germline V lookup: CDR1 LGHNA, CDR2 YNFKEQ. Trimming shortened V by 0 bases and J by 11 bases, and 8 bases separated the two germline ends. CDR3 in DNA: TGTGCCAGCAGCCAAGATACTGGACAGCAGTTCTTC. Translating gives CASSQDTGQQFF.

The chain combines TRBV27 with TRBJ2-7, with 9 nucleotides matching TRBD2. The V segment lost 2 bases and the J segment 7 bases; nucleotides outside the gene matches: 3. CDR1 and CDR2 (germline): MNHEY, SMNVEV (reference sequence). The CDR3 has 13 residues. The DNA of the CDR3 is TGTGCCAGCAGTTTAGGACTAGCGAGGGAGCAGTACTTC. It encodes CASSLGLAREQYF.

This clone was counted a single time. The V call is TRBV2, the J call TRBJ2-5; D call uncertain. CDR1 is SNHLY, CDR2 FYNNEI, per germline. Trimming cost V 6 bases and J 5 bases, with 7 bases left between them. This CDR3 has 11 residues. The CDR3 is CASRVVETQYF. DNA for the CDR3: TGTGCCAGCAGGGTTGTTGAGACCCAGTACTTC.

Here the CDR3 DNA reads TGTGCTTCGGGACAGGGGGCTTACACTGAAGCTTTCTTT. Translation gives CASGQGAYTEAFF. The chain couples TRBV30 to TRBJ1-1, with 12 bases lining up with TRBD1. The CDR3 length is 13 residues. Germline V gene data show CDR1 as GTSNPN and CDR2 as SVGIG (reference sequence). Full variable domain (outside the CDR3, taken from reference TRBV30 and TRBJ1-1): SQTIHQWPATLVQPVGSPLSLECTVEGTSNPNLYWYRQAAGRGLQLLFYSVGIGQISSEVPQNLSASRPQDRQFILSSKKLLLSDSGFYLCASGQGAYTEAFFGQGTRLTVV.

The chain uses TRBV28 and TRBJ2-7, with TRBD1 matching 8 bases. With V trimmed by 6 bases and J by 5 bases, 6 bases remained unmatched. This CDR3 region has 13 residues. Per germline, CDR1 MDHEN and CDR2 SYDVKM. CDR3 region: CASSQGARNEQYF. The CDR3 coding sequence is TGTGCCAGCAGCCAGGGGGCTAGAAACGAGCAGTACTTC.